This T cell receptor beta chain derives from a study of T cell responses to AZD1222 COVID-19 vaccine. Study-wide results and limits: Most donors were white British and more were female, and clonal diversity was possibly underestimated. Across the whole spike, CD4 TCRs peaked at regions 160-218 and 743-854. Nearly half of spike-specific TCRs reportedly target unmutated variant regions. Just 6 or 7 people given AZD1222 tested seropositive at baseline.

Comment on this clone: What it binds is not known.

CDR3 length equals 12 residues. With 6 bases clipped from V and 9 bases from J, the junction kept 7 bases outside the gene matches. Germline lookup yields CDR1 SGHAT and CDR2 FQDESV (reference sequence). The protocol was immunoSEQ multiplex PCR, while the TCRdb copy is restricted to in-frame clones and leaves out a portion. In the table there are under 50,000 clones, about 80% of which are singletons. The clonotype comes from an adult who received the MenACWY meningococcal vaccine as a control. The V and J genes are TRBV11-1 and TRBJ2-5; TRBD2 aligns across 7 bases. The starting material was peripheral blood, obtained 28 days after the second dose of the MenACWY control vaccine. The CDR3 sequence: CASRRGGGAQYF. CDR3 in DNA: TGTGCCAGCAGACGAGGTGGGGGGGCCCAGTACTTC.